Below are 21 T cell receptor beta chains sequenced from a single sample in a study of early T cells in non-severe SARS-CoV-2 infection. TCRdb analysed the 5' RACE reads with MiXCR anew, one entry per CDR3 protein. The table includes about 50,000 distinct CDR3 sequences, over 5% detected once. The sample was whole blood, taken at baseline. These TCRs come from an adult who was a healthcare worker with PCR-confirmed SARS-CoV-2 infection or an uninfected control (not recorded which).

The V gene is TRBV7-2, the J gene TRBJ2-7; D not resolved. Deletions cut 4 bases from V and 5 bases from J, with 6 bases between. Germline CDR1 and CDR2: SGHTA and FQGNSA. There are 11 residues in the CDR3. The CDR3 sequence: CASSYTDEQYF. In DNA, the CDR3 is TGTGCCAGCAGCTATACCGACGAGCAGTACTTC.

This clonotype was counted many times. This chain connects TRBV5-1 to TRBJ2-7, with TRBD1 as a possible D gene (6 bases). V was pared by 3 bases and J by 1 base, with 11 bases between. Per the germline V gene, CDR1 is SGHRS and CDR2 is YFSETQ. The length of the CDR3 is 14 residues. The CDR3 coding sequence is TGCGCCAGCAGCTCTGGGGGCAGTTCCTACGAGCAGTACTTC. It codes for CASSSGGSSYEQYF.

This clonotype appeared a few times. V gene TRBV11-2 combines with J gene TRBJ1-1; D ambiguous. The CDR3 length is 12 residues. Germline assignment: CDR1 SGHAT and CDR2 FQNNGV. V was cut by 2 bases and J by 11 bases, with 12 bases left in between. This CDR3 reads CASSLSEVHAFF. The CDR3 nucleotides are TGTGCCAGCAGCTTATCGGAGGTCCACGCTTTCTTT.

This clonotype appeared a few times. The CDR3 DNA reads as TGCAGTGCTAGTGACGGGCTAGGAGCTAATGAAAAACTGTTTTTT. Amino acid sequence: CSASDGLGANEKLFF. The chain employs TRBV20-1 and TRBJ1-4, with no clear D. Per the germline V gene, CDR1 is DFQATT and CDR2 is SNEGSKA (reference sequence). This CDR3 region has 15 residues. Trimming removed 3 bases from V and 3 bases from J, with 14 bases in between.

In this sample, this clonotype turned up many times. This CDR3 is CASSGDSAITDTQYF. The CDR3 bases are TGTGCCAGCAGCGGGGACTCGGCGATTACAGATACGCAGTATTTT. V gene TRBV9 combines with J gene TRBJ2-3, with a possible D match to TRBD2 (6 bases). CDR1 SGDLS and CDR2 YYNGEE come from the germline V gene. This CDR3 is 15 amino acids long. V lost 3 bases to trimming and J lost 3 bases, with 14 bases between them.

Many counts were recorded for this clonotype. The chain employs TRBV13 and TRBJ2-1; D might be TRBD1 (5 bases). This CDR3 has 14 amino acids. Germline lookup yields CDR1 PRHDT and CDR2 FYEKMQ (reference sequence). V was cut by 2 bases and J by 6 bases, with 11 bases left in between. The CDR3 is CASSLSRAFNEQFF. Here the CDR3 DNA reads TGTGCCAGCAGCTTATCCAGGGCCTTCAATGAGCAGTTCTTC.

The rearrangement links TRBV7-3 to TRBJ1-1; weak D call: TRBD1 (5 bases). CDR1 and CDR2 from the germline V gene are SGHTA and FQGTGA. The CDR3 covers 13 residues. Between the trimmed V and J ends, which lost 4 bases and 7 bases, there was a span of 13 bases. The CDR3 DNA follows: TGTGCCAGCAGCTGGGGGACCCCTGGTGAAGCTTTCTTT. This codes for CASSWGTPGEAFF.

This sequence joins TRBV12-3 or TRBV12-4 and TRBJ1-2; no clear D gene. V dropped 2 bases and J dropped 0 bases, with 7 bases sitting between them. This CDR3 has 14 residues. The CDR3 spells CASSLRPSNYGYTF. CDR3 sequence (DNA): TGTGCCAGCAGTTTAAGGCCTTCTAACTATGGCTACACCTTC.

In this sample, this clonotype turned up many times. The rearrangement links TRBV6-1 to TRBJ1-1, with a tentative D call TRBD1 (5 bases). Germline CDR1 MNHNS, CDR2 SASEGT. The CDR3 contains 15 residues. V was cut by 0 bases and J by 9 bases, with 17 bases left in between. This CDR3 is CASSEADGWGSKAFF. In nucleotides, the CDR3 is TGTGCCAGCAGTGAAGCGGACGGATGGGGGTCGAAAGCTTTCTTT.

This clonotype was seen many times. The chain couples TRBV10-3 to TRBJ1-2, with 8 bases matching TRBD1. Germline CDR1 is ENHRY and CDR2 is SYGVKD. The V and J ends lost 10 bases and 6 bases, in that order; junction bases with no gene match: 13. The CDR3 runs 14 residues. DNA of the CDR3: TGTGCCACCAGAGACAGGGGAATCACCGATGGCTACACCTTC. Its protein is CATRDRGITDGYTF.

Many counts were recorded for this clonotype. The chain combines TRBV12-3 or TRBV12-4 with TRBJ1-5; unclear D gene. The germline V and J ends were trimmed by 4 bases and 1 base, with 8 bases remaining between them. The CDR3 runs 14 residues. The CDR3 DNA reads TGTGCCAGCAGTTCCGCGGGAAGCAATCAGCCCCAGCATTTT. Its translation: CASSSAGSNQPQHF.

This clonotype was found many times. CDR3 coding DNA: TGTGCCACCAGTGAACCCACCGCGGGAGGGAGCAATGAGCAGTTCTTC. This codes for CATSEPTAGGSNEQFF. V gene TRBV24-1 combines with J gene TRBJ2-1; TRBD2 aligns across 9 bases. The length of the CDR3 is 16 residues. Germline CDR1 and CDR2: KGHDR and SFDVKD. The trim removed 4 bases at V and 6 bases at J, leaving 9 bases unmatched.

There are a few counts of this clonotype. V and J are TRBV4-2 and TRBJ2-1; D remains unclear. CDR1 and CDR2 from the germline V gene are LGHNA and YNFKEQ. The CDR3 covers 15 residues. V was cut by 1 base and J by 0 bases, with 7 bases left in between. Here the CDR3 DNA reads TGTGCCAGCAGCCAAGCTAGGTACTCCTACAATGAGCAGTTCTTC. Translating it yields CASSQARYSYNEQFF.

This rearrangement joins TRBV12-3 or TRBV12-4 to TRBJ2-3, with TRBD2 matching 9 bases. The CDR3 runs to 15 residues. V shed 2 bases and J 2 bases; nucleotides not matched to a gene: 2. In DNA, the CDR3 is TGTGCCAGCAGTTTACGGACTAGCGACACAGATACGCAGTATTTT. Translated, it gives CASSLRTSDTDTQYF.

This chain joins TRBV6-1 and TRBJ1-5; the D gene is possibly TRBD1 (6 bases). The CDR3 sequence is 18 residues long. Germline CDR1 MNHNS, CDR2 SASEGT. V shed 2 bases and J shed 0 bases, with 17 bases lying between them. CDR3 sequence (DNA): TGTGCCAGCAGTGAAAGTACAGGACAGCTCGGTAGCAATCAGCCCCAGCATTTT. The encoded protein is CASSESTGQLGSNQPQHF.

At least ten counts were recorded for this clonotype. J is TRBJ2-3 and V is TRBV20-1; a possible D gene is TRBD2 (6 bases). Germline V lookup: CDR1 DFQATT, CDR2 SNEGSKA (reference sequence). Trimming removed 0 bases at V and 6 bases at J, with 16 bases between. This CDR3 is 15 amino acids long. The CDR3, as DNA: TGCAGTGCTAGAGATCACTTCGGGAGTTCGGATACGCAGTATTTT. As protein: CSARDHFGSSDTQYF.

This clonotype was counted a few times. The rearrangement links TRBV7-2 to TRBJ2-5; tentatively, D is TRBD1 (6 bases). Germline CDR1 is SGHTA and CDR2 is FQGNSA. Trimming removed 8 bases at V and 7 bases at J, with 23 bases between. This CDR3 is built from 15 residues. The CDR3 here is CASLQRTGSTGTQYF. Written as DNA, the CDR3 is TGTGCCAGCCTTCAAAGAACAGGGTCCACGGGGACCCAGTACTTC.

There are many counts of this clonotype. This rearrangement joins TRBV24-1 to TRBJ2-1; D perhaps matches TRBD2 (6 bases). CDR3 length: 14 amino acids. The germline V gene encodes CDR1 KGHDR and CDR2 SFDVKD. Trimming removed 5 bases from V and 9 bases from J, with 16 bases in between. As DNA, the CDR3 is TGTGCCACCAGTGCCACGGGGGATTTGGTTGAGCAGTTCTTC. This gives the protein CATSATGDLVEQFF.

This clonotype was counted only a few times. The rearrangement links TRBV2 to TRBJ1-5; weak D call: TRBD1 (5 bases). Germline loops: CDR1 SNHLY, CDR2 FYNNEI. Trimming cost V 4 bases and J 10 bases, with 11 bases left between them. CDR3 length: 12 residues. CDR3 loop: CASSVTRDPQHF. The CDR3 region has the DNA TGTGCCAGCAGTGTTACCAGGGACCCCCAGCATTTT.

In this sample, this clonotype turned up many times. The rearrangement joins TRBV29-1 to TRBJ2-1, with 7 bases identical to TRBD1. With 4 bases clipped from V and 7 bases from J, the junction kept 10 bases outside the gene matches. The CDR3 is 14 amino acids. The germline V gene has CDR1 SQVTM and CDR2 ANQGSEA. This chain's CDR3 is CSVAVGARGNEQFF. CDR3 DNA: TGCAGCGTTGCAGTAGGGGCCAGGGGGAATGAGCAGTTCTTC.

This clonotype showed up just a few times. The chain links TRBV20-1 to TRBJ2-7, with a tentative D call TRBD2 (5 bases). Germline CDR1 DFQATT, CDR2 SNEGSKA (reference sequence). V lost 7 bases and J lost 6, with 22 bases in between. This CDR3 is built from 14 residues. The chain's CDR3 is CSVSPASYGSEQYF. CDR3 DNA sequence: TGCAGTGTTTCGCCGGCTAGCTATGGCAGCGAGCAGTACTTC.